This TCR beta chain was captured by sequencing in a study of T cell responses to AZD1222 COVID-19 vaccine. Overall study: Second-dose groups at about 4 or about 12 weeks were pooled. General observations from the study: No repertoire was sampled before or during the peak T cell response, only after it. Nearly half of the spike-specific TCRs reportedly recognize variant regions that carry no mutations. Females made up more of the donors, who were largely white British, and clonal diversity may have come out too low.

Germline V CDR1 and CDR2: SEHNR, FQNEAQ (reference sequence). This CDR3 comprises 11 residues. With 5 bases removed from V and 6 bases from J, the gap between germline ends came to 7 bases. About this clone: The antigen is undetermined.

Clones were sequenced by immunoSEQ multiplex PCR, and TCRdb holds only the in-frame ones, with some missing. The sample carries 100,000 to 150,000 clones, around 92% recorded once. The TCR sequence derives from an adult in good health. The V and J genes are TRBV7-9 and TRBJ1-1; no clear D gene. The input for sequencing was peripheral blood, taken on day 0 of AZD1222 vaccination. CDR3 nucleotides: TGTGCCAGCAGCCGGGGAGCTGAAGCTTTCTTT. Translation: CASSRGAEAFF.